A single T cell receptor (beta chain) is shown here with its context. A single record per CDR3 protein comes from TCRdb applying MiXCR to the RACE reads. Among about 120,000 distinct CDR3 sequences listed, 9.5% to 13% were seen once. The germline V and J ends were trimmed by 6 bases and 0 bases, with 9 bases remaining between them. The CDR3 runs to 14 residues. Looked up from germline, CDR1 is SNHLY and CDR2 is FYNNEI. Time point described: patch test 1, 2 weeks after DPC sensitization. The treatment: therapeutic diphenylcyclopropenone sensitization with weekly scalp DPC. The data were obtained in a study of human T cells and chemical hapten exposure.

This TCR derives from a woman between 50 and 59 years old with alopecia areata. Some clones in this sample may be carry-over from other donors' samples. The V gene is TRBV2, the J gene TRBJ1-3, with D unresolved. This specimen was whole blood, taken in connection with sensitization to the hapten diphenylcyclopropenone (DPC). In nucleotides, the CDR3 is TGTGCCAGCAGAGACACCCCCTCTGGAAACACCATATATTTT. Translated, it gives CASRDTPSGNTIYF.